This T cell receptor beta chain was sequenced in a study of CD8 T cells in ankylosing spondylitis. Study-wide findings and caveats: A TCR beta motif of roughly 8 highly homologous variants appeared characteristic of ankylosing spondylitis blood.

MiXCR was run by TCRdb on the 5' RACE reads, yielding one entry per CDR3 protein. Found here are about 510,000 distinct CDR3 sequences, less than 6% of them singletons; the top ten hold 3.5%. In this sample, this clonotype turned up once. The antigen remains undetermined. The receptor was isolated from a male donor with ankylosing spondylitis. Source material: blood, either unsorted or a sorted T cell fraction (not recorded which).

The CDR3 loop reads CSASGKISGYEQYF. The CDR3 DNA sequence: TGCAGTGCTTCCGGGAAGATCTCTGGGTACGAGCAGTACTTC. The chain has TRBV20-1 and TRBJ2-7; weak D call: TRBD2 (5 bases). This CDR3 has 14 residues. V was trimmed by 5 bases and J by 4 bases, leaving 18 bases between them. The germline CDR1 and CDR2 sequences are DFQATT and SNEGSKA (reference sequence).